This record covers a single T cell receptor beta chain. Its cognate antigen is unknown. This sample is drawn from a study of cytomegalovirus exposure and HLA in healthy donors. Whole-study context: Within an early data release were roughly 90 million unique TCRs drawn from HLA-typed donors.

The PCR had 60 Vbeta and 13 Jbeta primers. In the authors' workflow: Later, 80 million or so unique TCR beta chains were counted in an analysis, and some 10 million of them were shared. This table comes from immunoSEQ multiplex PCR, and its TCRdb copy is limited to in-frame clones, with some not included. Clone size and V and J calls were adopted from that table, with D and trimming inferred from the DNA. The table for this sample gives 150,000 or so clones. In germline, CDR1 is SGHTA, CDR2 FQGNSA. V was cut by 2 bases and J by 3 bases, with 2 bases left in between. The CDR3 length is 11 residues. General study points: Rare TCR sequences dominated, though some public TCRs recurred in many donors. In a later analysis, an Asian-associated ancestry cluster reportedly showed fewer N-insertions than the roughly 650-donor mean.

The specimen sequenced was PBMCs. This receptor was identified in a woman in her 50s in good health and CMV-seronegative. The chain has TRBV7-2 and TRBJ2-7; no firm D call. The CDR3 sequence is CASSLYYEQYF. The CDR3, as DNA: TGTGCCAGCAGCTTATACTACGAGCAGTACTTC.